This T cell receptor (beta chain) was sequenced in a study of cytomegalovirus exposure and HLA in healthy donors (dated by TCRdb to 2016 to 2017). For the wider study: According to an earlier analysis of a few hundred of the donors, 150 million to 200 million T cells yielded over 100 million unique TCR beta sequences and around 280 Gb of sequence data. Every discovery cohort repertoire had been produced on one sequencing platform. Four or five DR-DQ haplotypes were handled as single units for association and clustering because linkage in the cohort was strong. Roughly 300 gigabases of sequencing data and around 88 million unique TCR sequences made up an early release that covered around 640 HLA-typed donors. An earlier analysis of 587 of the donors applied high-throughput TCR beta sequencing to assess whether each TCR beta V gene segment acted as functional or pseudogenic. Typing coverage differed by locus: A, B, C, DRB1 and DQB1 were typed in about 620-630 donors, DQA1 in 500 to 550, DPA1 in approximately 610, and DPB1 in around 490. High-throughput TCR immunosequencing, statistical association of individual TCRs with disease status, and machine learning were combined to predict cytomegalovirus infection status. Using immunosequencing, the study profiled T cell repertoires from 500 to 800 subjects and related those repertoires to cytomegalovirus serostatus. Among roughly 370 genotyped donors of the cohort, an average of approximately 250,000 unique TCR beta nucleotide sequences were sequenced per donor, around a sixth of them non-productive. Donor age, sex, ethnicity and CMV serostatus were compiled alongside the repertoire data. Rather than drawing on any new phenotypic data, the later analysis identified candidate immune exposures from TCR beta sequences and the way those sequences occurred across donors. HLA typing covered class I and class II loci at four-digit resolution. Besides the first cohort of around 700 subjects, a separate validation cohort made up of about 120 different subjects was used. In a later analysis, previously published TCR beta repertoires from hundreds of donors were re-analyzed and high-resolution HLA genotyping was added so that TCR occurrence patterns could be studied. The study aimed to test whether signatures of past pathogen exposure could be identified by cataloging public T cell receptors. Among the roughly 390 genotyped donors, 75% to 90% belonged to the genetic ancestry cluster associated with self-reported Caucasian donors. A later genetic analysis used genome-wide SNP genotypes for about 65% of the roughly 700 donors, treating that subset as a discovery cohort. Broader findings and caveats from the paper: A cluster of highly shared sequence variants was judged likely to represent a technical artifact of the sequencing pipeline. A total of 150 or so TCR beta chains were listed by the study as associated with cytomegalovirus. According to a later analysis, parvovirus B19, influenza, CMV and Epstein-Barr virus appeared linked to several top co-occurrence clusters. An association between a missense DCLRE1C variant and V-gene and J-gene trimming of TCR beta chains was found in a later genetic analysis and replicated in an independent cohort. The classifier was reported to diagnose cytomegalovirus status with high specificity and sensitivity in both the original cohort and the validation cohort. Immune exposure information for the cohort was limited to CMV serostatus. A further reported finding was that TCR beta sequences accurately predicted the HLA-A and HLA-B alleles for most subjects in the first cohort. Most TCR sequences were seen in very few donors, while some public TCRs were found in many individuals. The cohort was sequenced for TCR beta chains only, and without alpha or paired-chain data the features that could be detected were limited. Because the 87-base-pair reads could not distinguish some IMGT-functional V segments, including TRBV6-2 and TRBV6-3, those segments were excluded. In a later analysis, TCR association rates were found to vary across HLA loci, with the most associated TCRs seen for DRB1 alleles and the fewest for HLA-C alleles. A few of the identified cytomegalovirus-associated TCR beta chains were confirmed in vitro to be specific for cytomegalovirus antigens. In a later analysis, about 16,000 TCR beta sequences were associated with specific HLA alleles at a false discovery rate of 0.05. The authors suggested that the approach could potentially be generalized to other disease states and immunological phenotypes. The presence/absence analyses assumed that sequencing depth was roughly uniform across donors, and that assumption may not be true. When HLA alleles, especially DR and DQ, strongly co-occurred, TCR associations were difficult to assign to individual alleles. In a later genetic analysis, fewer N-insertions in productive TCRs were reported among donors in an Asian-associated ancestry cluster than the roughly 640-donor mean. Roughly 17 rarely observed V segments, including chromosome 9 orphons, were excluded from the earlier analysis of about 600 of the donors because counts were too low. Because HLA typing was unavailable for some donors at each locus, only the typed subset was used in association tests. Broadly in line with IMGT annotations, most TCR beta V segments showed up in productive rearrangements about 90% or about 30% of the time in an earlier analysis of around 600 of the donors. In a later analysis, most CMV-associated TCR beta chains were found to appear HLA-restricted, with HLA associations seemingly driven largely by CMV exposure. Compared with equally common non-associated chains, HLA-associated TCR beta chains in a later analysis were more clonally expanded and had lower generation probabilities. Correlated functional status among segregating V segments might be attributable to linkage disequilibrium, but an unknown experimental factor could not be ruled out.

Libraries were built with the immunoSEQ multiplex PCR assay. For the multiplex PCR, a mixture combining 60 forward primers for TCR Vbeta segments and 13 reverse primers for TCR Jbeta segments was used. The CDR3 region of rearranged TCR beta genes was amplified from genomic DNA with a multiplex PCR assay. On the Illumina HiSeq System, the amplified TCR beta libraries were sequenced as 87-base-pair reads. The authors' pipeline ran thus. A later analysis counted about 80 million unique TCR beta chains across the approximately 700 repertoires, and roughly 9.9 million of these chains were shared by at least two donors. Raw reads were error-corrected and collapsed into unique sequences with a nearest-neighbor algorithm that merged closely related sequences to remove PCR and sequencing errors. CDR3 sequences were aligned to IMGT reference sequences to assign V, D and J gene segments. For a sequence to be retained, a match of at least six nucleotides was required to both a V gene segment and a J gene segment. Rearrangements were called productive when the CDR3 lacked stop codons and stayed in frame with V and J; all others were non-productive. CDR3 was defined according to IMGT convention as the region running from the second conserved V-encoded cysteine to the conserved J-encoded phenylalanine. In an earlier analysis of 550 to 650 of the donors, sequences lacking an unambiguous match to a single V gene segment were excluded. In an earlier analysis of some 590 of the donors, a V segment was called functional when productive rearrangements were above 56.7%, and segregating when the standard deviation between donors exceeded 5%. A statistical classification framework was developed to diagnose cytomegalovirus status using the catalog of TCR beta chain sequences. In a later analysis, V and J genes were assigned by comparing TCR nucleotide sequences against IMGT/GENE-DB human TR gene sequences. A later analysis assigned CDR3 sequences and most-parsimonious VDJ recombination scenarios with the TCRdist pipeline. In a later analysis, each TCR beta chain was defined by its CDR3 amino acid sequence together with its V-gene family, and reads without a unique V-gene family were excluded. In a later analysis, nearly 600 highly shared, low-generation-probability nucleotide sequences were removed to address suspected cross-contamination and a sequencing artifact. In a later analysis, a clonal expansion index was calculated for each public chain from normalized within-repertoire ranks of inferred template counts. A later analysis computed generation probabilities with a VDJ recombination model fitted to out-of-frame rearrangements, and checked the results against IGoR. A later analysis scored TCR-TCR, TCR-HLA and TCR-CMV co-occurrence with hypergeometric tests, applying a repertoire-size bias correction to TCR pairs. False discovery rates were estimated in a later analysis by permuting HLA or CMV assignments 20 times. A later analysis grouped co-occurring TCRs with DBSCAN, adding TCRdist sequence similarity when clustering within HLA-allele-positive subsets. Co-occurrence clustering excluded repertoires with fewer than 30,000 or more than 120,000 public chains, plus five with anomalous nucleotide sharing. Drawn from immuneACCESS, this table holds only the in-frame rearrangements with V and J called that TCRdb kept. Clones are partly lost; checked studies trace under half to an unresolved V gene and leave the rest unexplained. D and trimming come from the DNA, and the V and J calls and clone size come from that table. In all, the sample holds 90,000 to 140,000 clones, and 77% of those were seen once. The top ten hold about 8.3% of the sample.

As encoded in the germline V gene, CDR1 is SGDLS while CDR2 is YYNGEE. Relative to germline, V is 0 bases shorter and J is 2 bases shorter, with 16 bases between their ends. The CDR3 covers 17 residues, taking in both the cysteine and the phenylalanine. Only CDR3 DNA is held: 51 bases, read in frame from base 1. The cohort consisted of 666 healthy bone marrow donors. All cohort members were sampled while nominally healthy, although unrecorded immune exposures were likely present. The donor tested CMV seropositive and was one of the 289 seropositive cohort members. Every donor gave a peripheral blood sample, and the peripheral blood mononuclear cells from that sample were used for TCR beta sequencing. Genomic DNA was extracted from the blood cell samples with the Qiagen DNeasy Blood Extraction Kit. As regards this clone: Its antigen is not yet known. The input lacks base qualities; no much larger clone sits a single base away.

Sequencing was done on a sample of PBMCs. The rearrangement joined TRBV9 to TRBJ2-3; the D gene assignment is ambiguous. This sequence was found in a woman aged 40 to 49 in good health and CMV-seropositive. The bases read TGTGCCAGCAGCGTAGCTGGAGCGAGTCTTAACACAGATACGCAGTATTTT. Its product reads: CASSVAGASLNTDTQYF.